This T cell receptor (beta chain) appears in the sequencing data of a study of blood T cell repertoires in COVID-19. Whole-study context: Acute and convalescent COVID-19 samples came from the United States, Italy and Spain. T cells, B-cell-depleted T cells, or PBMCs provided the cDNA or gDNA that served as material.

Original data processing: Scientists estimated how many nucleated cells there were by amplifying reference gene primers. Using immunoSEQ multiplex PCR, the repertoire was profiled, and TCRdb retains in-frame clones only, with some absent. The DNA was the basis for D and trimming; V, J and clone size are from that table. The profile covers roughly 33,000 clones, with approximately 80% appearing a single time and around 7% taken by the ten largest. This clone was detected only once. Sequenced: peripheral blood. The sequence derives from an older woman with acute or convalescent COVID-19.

The CDR3, as DNA: TGCGCCAGCAGCTGGACAGGGGAAGAGCTGTTTTTT. It yields the protein CASSWTGEELFF. The chain recombines TRBV5-1 with TRBJ2-2, with 9 bases matching TRBD1. In germline, CDR1 is SGHRS, CDR2 YFSETQ. This CDR3 comprises 12 residues. With 3 bases clipped from V and 11 bases from J, the junction kept 2 bases outside the gene matches.